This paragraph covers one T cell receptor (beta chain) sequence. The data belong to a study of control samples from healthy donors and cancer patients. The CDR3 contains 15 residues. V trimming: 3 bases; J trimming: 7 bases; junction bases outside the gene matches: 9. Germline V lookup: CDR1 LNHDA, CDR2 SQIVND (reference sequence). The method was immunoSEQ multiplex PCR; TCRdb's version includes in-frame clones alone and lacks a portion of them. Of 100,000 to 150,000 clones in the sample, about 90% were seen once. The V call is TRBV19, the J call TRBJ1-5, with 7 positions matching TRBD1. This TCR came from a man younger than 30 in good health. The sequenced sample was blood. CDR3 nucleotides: TGTGCCAGTAGTATGAACAGGGGATATGAACAGCCCCAGCATTTT. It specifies CASSMNRGYEQPQHF.